This is a list of T cell receptor beta chains from one sample in a study of T cells in Graves' hyperthyroidism and ophthalmopathy. TCRdb itself ran the multiplex PCR reads through MiXCR, one entry per CDR3 protein. The sample has approximately 250,000 distinct CDR3 sequences; approximately 25% are singletons. Sequencing was carried out using blood. These receptors originate from a woman aged 40-49 years with Graves' ophthalmopathy. Both conserved end residues are part of each CDR3. A D gene is named only where the DNA matches it firmly. Where a row states a size, it is once, few, many or the class of an expanded clone; other rows omit it.

clone size	J gene	V gene	D gene	CDR3 protein	CDR3 DNA
many	TRBJ1-1	TRBV28	NA	CASSFHGEQNTEAFF	TGTGCCAGCAGTTTTCACGGGGAACAGAACACTGAAGCTTTCTTT
many	TRBJ2-5	TRBV3-1	NA	CASSQYGGVTQYF	TGTGCCAGCAGCCAATATGGGGGAGTGACCCAGTACTTC
many	TRBJ2-5	TRBV27	NA	CASSSGLGNQETQYF	TGTGCCAGCAGCTCCGGCCTGGGTAACCAAGAGACCCAGTACTTC
many	TRBJ1-2	TRBV6-5	NA	CASSYSRRDGYTF	TGTGCCAGCAGTTACTCGCGAAGGGATGGCTACACCTTC
many	TRBJ2-7	TRBV4-1	NA	CASSHAPRGTYEQYF	TGCGCCAGCAGCCATGCACCTAGGGGAACCTACGAGCAGTACTTC
many	TRBJ2-7	TRBV7-9	NA	CASSLSAFSYEQYF	TGTGCCAGCAGCTTATCCGCGTTCTCCTACGAGCAGTACTTC
NA	TRBJ2-5	TRBV7-2	NA	CASSTDMGRETQYF	TGTGCCAGCAGCACCGATATGGGGCGAGAGACCCAGTACTTC
NA	TRBJ2-7	TRBV7-8	NA	CASSWGGGYEQYF	TGTGCCAGCAGCTGGGGAGGGGGCTACGAGCAGTACTTC
many	TRBJ2-7	TRBV10-3	NA	CAISVTDSSYEQYF	TGTGCCATCAGTGTTACGGACAGCTCCTACGAGCAGTACTTC
many	TRBJ2-7	TRBV7-2	NA	CASSLSSSYEQYF	TGTGCCAGCAGCTTATCATCCTCCTACGAGCAGTACTTC
once	TRBJ2-2	TRBV2	TRBD2	CASSGLAGAGELFF	TGTGCCAGCTCGGGACTAGCGGGAGCCGGGGAGCTGTTTTTT
many	TRBJ1-1	TRBV6-1	NA	CASSEGDGNTEAFF	TGTGCCAGCAGTGAAGGGGACGGGAACACTGAAGCTTTCTTT
few	TRBJ2-2	TRBV15	NA	CATSERPNTGELFF	TGTGCCACCAGCGAACGACCAAACACCGGGGAGCTGTTTTTT
many	TRBJ2-7	TRBV19	TRBD2	CASSIGRSGTTYEQYF	TGTGCCAGTAGTATTGGCCGTAGCGGGACCACCTACGAGCAGTACTTC
many	TRBJ1-5	TRBV12-3/TRBV12-4	NA	CASSLSSGKDQPQHF	TGTGCCAGCAGTTTGTCCTCCGGTAAGGATCAGCCCCAGCATTTT
many	TRBJ1-2	TRBV9	TRBD1	CASSVVPGGNYGYTF	TGTGCCAGCAGCGTAGTCCCAGGGGGCAACTATGGCTACACCTTC
many	TRBJ1-5	TRBV2	TRBD1	CASSDRGHSSNQPQHF	TGTGCCAGCTCGGACAGGGGGCATTCAAGCAATCAGCCCCAGCATTTT
NA	TRBJ1-5	TRBV27	NA	CASSWRENQPQHF	TGTGCCAGCAGTTGGAGGGAGAATCAGCCCCAGCATTTT
many	TRBJ2-7	TRBV19	NA	CASSMSESYEQYF	TGTGCCAGTAGTATGAGCGAATCCTACGAGCAGTACTTC
many	TRBJ1-5	TRBV6-5	TRBD1	CASSLEDRGNQPQHF	TGTGCCAGCAGTCTGGAGGACAGGGGTAATCAGCCCCAGCATTTT
many	TRBJ1-1	TRBV3-1	NA	CASSTRGGTEAFF	TGTGCCAGCAGCACCCGGGGAGGCACTGAAGCTTTCTTT
many	TRBJ2-2	TRBV28	NA	CASSLGTYPTGELFF	TGTGCCAGCAGTTTGGGGACATACCCCACCGGGGAGCTGTTTTTT
NA	TRBJ1-2	TRBV7-2	NA	CASTDSRYGYTF	TGTGCCAGCACCGACAGTCGCTATGGCTACACCTTC
few	TRBJ2-5	TRBV6-2/TRBV6-3	NA	CASSYSPGQETQYF	TGTGCCAGCAGTTACTCCCCGGGACAAGAGACCCAGTACTTC
many	TRBJ2-7	TRBV11-2	TRBD2	CASSLDSSGSYEQYF	TGTGCCAGCAGCTTAGATTCTAGCGGGAGCTACGAGCAGTACTTC
many	TRBJ2-5	TRBV29-1	TRBD1	CSVEGWDRGRGATQYF	TGCAGCGTTGAAGGCTGGGACAGGGGGCGCGGGGCCACCCAGTACTTC
NA	TRBJ2-7	TRBV24-1	TRBD1	CAIRETGGRDEQYF	TGTGCCATCAGAGAGACAGGGGGCAGGGACGAGCAGTACTTC
few	TRBJ2-7	TRBV3-1	TRBD1	CASSNLGTGSYEQYF	TGTGCCAGCAGCAACCTTGGGACAGGCTCCTACGAGCAGTACTTC
NA	TRBJ2-2	TRBV12-3/TRBV12-4	TRBD2	CASSSSLAGLNTGELFF	TGTGCCAGCAGTTCCTCACTAGCGGGGCTGAACACCGGGGAGCTGTTTTTT
NA	TRBJ2-7	TRBV20-1	NA	CSARDATTYEQYF	TGCAGTGCTAGAGACGCGACAACCTACGAGCAGTACTTC
many	TRBJ2-7	TRBV6-2/TRBV6-3	TRBD2	CASNRAGVDHEQYF	TGTGCCAGCAACCGAGCGGGAGTAGACCACGAGCAGTACTTC